This T cell receptor beta chain was found in a study of OX40 agonist ivuxolimab in advanced cancers. For the study at large: Prior therapy, whether anti-PD-1, anti-PD-L1 or anti-CTLA-4, was allowed, and about 40% had some. Regarding the study as a whole: It was also the case that some nonresponders had low normalized T-cell clonal expansion.

This clone was seen just once. The antigen is undetermined. TCRdb keeps only in-frame clones here, not all; method: immunoSEQ multiplex PCR. The data hold over 150,000 clones, with 90% to 95% observed a single time. The sequence derives from an adult with an advanced solid tumor such as melanoma, head and neck, liver or kidney cancer. The sample here was CD4+ or CD8+ T cells sorted from blood, taken in a trial of the OX40 agonist ivuxolimab.

The CDR3 DNA reads TGCGCCAGCAGCCCAGGGACAGGGAGAGGGAAGACCCAGTACTTC. Protein product: CASSPGTGRGKTQYF. The V and J genes are TRBV5-1 and TRBJ2-5; the match to TRBD1 covers 9 bases. The length of the CDR3 is 15 residues. Looked up from germline, CDR1 is SGHRS and CDR2 is YFSETQ. J gave up 6 bases and V 4 bases, and 10 bases lay outside the gene matches.